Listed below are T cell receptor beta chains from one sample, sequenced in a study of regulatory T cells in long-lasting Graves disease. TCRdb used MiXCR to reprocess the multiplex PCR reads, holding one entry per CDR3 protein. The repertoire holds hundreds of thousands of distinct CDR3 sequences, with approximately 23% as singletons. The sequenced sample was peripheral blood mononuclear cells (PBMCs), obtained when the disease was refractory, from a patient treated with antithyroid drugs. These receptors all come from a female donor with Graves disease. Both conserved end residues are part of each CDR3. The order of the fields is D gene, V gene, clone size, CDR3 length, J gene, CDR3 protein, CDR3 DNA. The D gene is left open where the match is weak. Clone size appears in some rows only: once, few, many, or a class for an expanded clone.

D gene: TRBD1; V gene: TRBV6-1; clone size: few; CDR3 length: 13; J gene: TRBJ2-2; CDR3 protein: CASRQGVSGELFF; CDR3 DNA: TGTGCCAGCAGACAGGGGGTCTCAGGGGAGCTGTTTTTT
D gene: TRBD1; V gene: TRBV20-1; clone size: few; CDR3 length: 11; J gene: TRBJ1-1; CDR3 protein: CSADQGGAAFF; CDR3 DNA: TGCAGTGCTGACCAGGGGGGCGCAGCTTTCTTT
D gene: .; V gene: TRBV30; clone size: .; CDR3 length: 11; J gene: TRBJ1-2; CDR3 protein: CACRLVGGYTF; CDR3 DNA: TGTGCCTGCCGTTTAGTAGGGGGCTACACCTTC
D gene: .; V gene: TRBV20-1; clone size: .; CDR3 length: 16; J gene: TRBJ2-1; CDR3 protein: CSARNPLGEAYNEQFF; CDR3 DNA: TGCAGTGCTAGGAACCCTCTAGGGGAGGCCTACAATGAGCAGTTCTTC
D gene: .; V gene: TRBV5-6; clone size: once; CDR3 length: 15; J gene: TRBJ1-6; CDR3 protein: CASSLETAGNSPLHF; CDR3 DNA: TGTGCCAGCAGCTTGGAGACAGCTGGTAATTCACCCCTCCACTTT
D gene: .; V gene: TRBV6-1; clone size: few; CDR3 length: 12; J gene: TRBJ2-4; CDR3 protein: CASADRKNIQYF; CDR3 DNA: TGTGCCAGCGCGGACAGAAAAAACATTCAGTACTTC
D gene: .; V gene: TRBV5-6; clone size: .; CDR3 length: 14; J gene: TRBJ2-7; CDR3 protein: CASSPGIDHDEQYF; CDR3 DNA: TGTGCCAGCAGCCCCGGGATAGACCACGACGAGCAGTACTTC
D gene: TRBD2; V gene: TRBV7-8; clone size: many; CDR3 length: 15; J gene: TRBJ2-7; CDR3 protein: CASSLALLAAYEQYF; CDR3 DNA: TGTGCCAGCAGCTTAGCGCTTCTAGCGGCCTACGAGCAGTACTTC
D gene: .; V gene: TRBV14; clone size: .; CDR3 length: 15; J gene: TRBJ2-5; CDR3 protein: CASSQVGTRAETQYF; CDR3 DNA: TGTGCCAGCAGCCAAGTAGGCACTAGAGCAGAGACCCAGTACTTC
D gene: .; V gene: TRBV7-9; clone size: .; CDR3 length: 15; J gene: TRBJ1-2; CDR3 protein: CASSQETSTNYGYTF; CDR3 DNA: TGCGCCAGCAGCCAAGAGACCTCCACCAACTATGGCTACACCTTC
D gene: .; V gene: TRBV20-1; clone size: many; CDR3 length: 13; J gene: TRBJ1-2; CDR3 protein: CSALREDNYGYTF; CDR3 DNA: TGCAGTGCTCTCCGGGAGGATAACTATGGCTACACCTTC
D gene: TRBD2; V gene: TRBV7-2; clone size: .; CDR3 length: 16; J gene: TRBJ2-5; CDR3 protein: CASSALGGGSVETQYF; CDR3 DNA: TGTGCCAGCAGCGCCTTGGGGGGGGGGTCCGTGGAGACCCAGTACTTC
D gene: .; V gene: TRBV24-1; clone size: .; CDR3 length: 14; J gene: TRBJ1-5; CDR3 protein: CATSDLLSDQPQHF; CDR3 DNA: TGTGCCACCAGTGACCTACTTTCCGATCAGCCCCAGCATTTT
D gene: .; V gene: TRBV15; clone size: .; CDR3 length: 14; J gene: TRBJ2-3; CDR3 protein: CATRLSPGTDTQYF; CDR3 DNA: TGTGCCACCAGGTTATCGCCTGGAACAGATACGCAGTATTTT
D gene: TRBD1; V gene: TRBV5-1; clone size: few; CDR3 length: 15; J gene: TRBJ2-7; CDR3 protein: CASSLFGTGGAEQYF; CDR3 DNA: TGCGCCAGCAGTTTATTCGGGACAGGGGGCGCCGAGCAGTACTTC
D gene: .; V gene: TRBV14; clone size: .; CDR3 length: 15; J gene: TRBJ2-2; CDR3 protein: CASSPRSTNTGELFF; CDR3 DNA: TGTGCCAGCAGCCCGAGGAGTACGAACACCGGGGAGCTGTTTTTT
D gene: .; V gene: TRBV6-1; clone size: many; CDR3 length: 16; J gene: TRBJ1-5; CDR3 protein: CASLGLPRGSNQPQHF; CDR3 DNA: TGTGCCAGCCTGGGACTTCCCCGAGGGAGCAATCAGCCCCAGCATTTT
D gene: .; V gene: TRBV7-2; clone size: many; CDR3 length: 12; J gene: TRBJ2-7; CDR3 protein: CASTRGSYEQYF; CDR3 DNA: TGTGCCAGCACCAGGGGTTCCTACGAGCAGTACTTC
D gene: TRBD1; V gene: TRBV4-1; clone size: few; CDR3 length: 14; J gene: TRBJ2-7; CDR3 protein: CASSPDRLTYEQYF; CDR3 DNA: TGCGCCAGCAGCCCGGACAGGCTTACCTACGAGCAGTACTTC